These 10 T cell receptor beta chains share one sample of origin, sequenced in a study of cytomegalovirus exposure and HLA in healthy donors. This PCR relied on a set of 60 Vbeta primers and 13 Jbeta primers. Repertoires were generated with immunoSEQ multiplex PCR, while TCRdb's copy carries only in-frame clones and drops some. This table has some 150,000 clones, about 59% appearing once. The sequenced material came from PBMCs. The receptors derive from a man aged 40-50 years in good health and CMV-seronegative.

CDR3 coding DNA: TGTGCCTGGAATGGCAGGCGTGGGGAAAAACTGTTTTTT. This encodes CAWNGRRGEKLFF. This chain links TRBV30 with TRBJ1-4, with no clear D. The V gene lost 4 bases and the J gene lost 8 bases, with 14 bases spanning the gap. The CDR3 is 13 amino acids. The V gene's germline CDR1 is GTSNPN and CDR2 SVGIG (reference sequence).

The rearrangement links TRBV7-2 to TRBJ2-7; 8 bases agree with TRBD2. Trimming removed 1 base from V and 0 bases from J; junction bases left unmatched: 2. The germline V gene has CDR1 SGHTA and CDR2 FQGNSA. The CDR3 is 15 residues long. The CDR3: CASSLVSGVSYEQYF. The CDR3 nucleotides read TGTGCCAGCAGCTTAGTTAGCGGGGTCTCCTACGAGCAGTACTTC.

This clone came up a few times. The chain recombines TRBV4-3 with TRBJ1-2; TRBD1 matches 10 bases. Unmatched junction bases numbered 5, after V lost 1 base and J lost 3 bases. The CDR3 runs 16 residues. Germline V CDR1 and CDR2: LGHNA, YSLEER. The CDR3 sequence is CASSQGVDRGYYGYTF. In DNA, the CDR3 is TGCGCCAGCAGCCAAGGCGTGGACAGGGGGTACTATGGCTACACCTTC.

This chain links TRBV5-4 with TRBJ1-2, with 12 bases aligning to TRBD1. The CDR3 covers 17 residues. Germline CDR1 and CDR2: SGHNT and YYREEE (reference sequence). Trimming at V came to 4 bases and at J to 6 bases, leaving 13 bases not matched to a gene. The DNA of the CDR3 is TGTGCCAGCAGCATACCGGGACAGGGGGCGGATGTGCATGGCTACACCTTC. Its translation: CASSIPGQGADVHGYTF.

The DNA for the CDR3 is TGTGCCAGCAGTCCCGACAGCAACTCCTACGAGCAGTACTTC. This codes for CASSPDSNSYEQYF. The chain recombines TRBV7-9 with TRBJ2-7, with D possibly matching TRBD1 (5 bases). CDR1 is SEHNR and CDR2 is FQNEAQ in the germline V gene (reference sequence). Trimming cost V 6 bases and J 0 bases, with 12 bases left between them. This CDR3 has 14 amino acids.

The V and J genes are TRBV18 and TRBJ2-3; weak D call: TRBD1 (6 bases). The length of the CDR3 is 13 residues. Trimming left V 3 bases short and J 8 bases short, with 12 bases between. The germline V gene encodes CDR1 KGHSH and CDR2 LQKENI. CDR3 in amino acids: CASSPDRHATQYF. In DNA form, the CDR3 reads TGTGCCAGCTCACCTGACAGGCATGCTACGCAGTATTTT.

V usage is TRBV7-2 and J usage is TRBJ2-7; 15 bases are shared with TRBD2. V shed 4 bases and J 2 bases; nucleotides not matched to a gene: 12. The germline V gene encodes CDR1 SGHTA and CDR2 FQGNSA. This CDR3 has 19 residues. CDR3 amino acids: CASSSTPGLAGGNTYEQYF. The CDR3 DNA reads TGTGCCAGCAGCTCAACTCCGGGACTAGCGGGAGGTAACACCTACGAGCAGTACTTC.

The chain's CDR3 is CASTTGTGPEQYF. In DNA form, the CDR3 reads TGTGCCAGCACTACCGGGACAGGGCCCGAGCAGTACTTC. V is TRBV2 and J is TRBJ2-7; 9 bases agree with TRBD1. The CDR3 spans 13 residues. Germline-derived CDR1 and CDR2 are SNHLY and FYNNEI. The ends lost 7 bases at V and 6 bases at J; junction bases unmatched: 7.

This clone was detected a few times. The genes are TRBV19 and TRBJ2-3; TRBD2 aligns across 9 bases. The trim removed 7 bases at V and 1 base at J, leaving 6 bases unmatched. The CDR3 spans 15 residues. Germline CDR1 is LNHDA and CDR2 is SQIVND (reference sequence). The CDR3 sequence: CASTLSSGGTDTQYF. CDR3 DNA: TGTGCCAGTACTCTATCTAGCGGGGGCACAGATACGCAGTATTTT.

The chain recombines TRBV4-3 with TRBJ1-5, with a tentative D call TRBD1 (5 bases). CDR3 length: 15 residues. The germline V gene encodes CDR1 LGHNA and CDR2 YSLEER. Trimming removed 1 base from V and 5 bases from J, with 12 bases in between. In DNA form, the CDR3 reads TGCGCCAGCAGCCAAGTTTTCAGGGTCGATCAGCCCCAGCATTTT. Its translation: CASSQVFRVDQPQHF.